This is a list of T cell receptor beta chains from one sample in a study of control samples from healthy donors and cancer patients. Only in-frame clones appear in the TCRdb table, and some are missing; sequencing was by immunoSEQ multiplex PCR. The table includes tens of thousands of clones, 85% detected once. Sequenced material: blood. These receptors came from a middle-aged man in good health. Each CDR3 is given with its conserved first and last residue. A D gene is named only where the DNA matches it firmly. Only some rows state a clone size, as once, few, many or a class for expanded clones.

>-|TRBJ1-2|-|TRBV11-1
TGTGCCAGCAGCCCCCAGAGGACAGTCAACTATGGCTACACCTTC
CASSPQRTVNYGYTF
>-|TRBJ2-6|-|TRBV28
TGTGCCAGCAGTTTAGGAACGCCGGCAGGGGCCAACGTCCTGACTTTC
CASSLGTPAGANVLTF
>-|TRBJ2-7|-|TRBV7-3
TGTGCCAGCAGCTTATGGGCCCAGGGCCCGGAATCCAAGCAGTACTTC
CASSLWAQGPESKQYF
>-|TRBJ2-1|TRBD2|TRBV6-2/TRBV6-3
TGTGCCAGCAGTTACTCGAACAGCGGGGGGGCAAATGAGCAGTTCTTC
CASSYSNSGGANEQFF
>-|TRBJ2-7|TRBD1|TRBV4-2
TGTGCCAGCAGCCACAGGACAGGCGGCTACGAGCAGTACTTC
CASSHRTGGYEQYF
>-|TRBJ2-5|TRBD1|TRBV28
TGTGCCAGCAGTTTATTGGCAGGGGGAGAGACCCAGTACTTC
CASSLLAGGETQYF
>-|TRBJ2-7|-|TRBV4-1
TGCGCCAGCAGCCAAGATACCACACCAACCTACGAGCAGTACTTC
CASSQDTTPTYEQYF
>-|TRBJ1-5|-|TRBV12-3/TRBV12-4
TGTGCCAGTTGTAGGGGGGGAGATCAGCCCCAGCATTTT
CASCRGGDQPQHF
>-|TRBJ1-1|-|TRBV27
TGTGCCAGCAGTCCTGACAGAGGGAACACTGAAGCTTTCTTT
CASSPDRGNTEAFF
>-|TRBJ2-3|TRBD2|TRBV18
TGTGCCAGCTCACGGGACTACACAGATACGCAGTATTTT
CASSRDYTDTQYF
>-|TRBJ1-2|-|TRBV18
TGTGCCAGCTCACCAGTCTCGACAGCCTATGGCTACACCTTC
CASSPVSTAYGYTF
>-|TRBJ2-5|-|TRBV11-2
TGTGCCAGCAGCTTAGCGGGAGTTACAAAGACCCAGTACTTC
CASSLAGVTKTQYF
>-|TRBJ1-1|-|TRBV5-1
TGCGCCAGCAGCTTGGTGGGGCAGGGAGGACCGAACACTGAAGCTTTCTTT
CASSLVGQGGPNTEAFF
>-|TRBJ1-1|TRBD1|TRBV18
TGTGCCAGCACCCTGGGCAGGGGGGCGAACACTGAAGCTTTCTTT
CASTLGRGANTEAFF
>-|TRBJ1-1|-|TRBV5-8
TGTGCCAGCAGCTTTGGTGGAGCGCGGAGGCGCACTGAAGCTTTCTTT
CASSFGGARRRTEAFF
>-|TRBJ1-1|-|TRBV30
TGTGCCTGGAGTGATATGAACACTGAAGCTTTCTTT
CAWSDMNTEAFF
>few|TRBJ2-5|TRBD2|TRBV6-4
TGTGCCAGCAGTCTGACTAGCGGGAGGGGCGAGACCCAGTACTTC
CASSLTSGRGETQYF
>-|TRBJ1-3|-|TRBV30
TGTGCCTGGAGTGTACGCAGGGACTCTGGAAACACCATATATTTT
CAWSVRRDSGNTIYF
>-|TRBJ2-2|-|TRBV4-1
TGCGCCAGCAGCCAAGAGACAACCGGGGAGCTGTTTTTT
CASSQETTGELFF
>once|TRBJ1-2|-|TRBV10-3
TGTGCCATCAGTGATCGACCCCTGGCGGGCTACACCTTC
CAISDRPLAGYTF
>-|TRBJ2-1|-|TRBV18
TGTGCCAGCTCACCCCCAGGTCACAATGAGCAGTTCTTC
CASSPPGHNEQFF
>-|TRBJ2-5|TRBD1|TRBV2
TGTGCCGGCTCCGGGACAGTCCAAGAGACCCAGTACTTC
CAGSGTVQETQYF
>-|TRBJ2-1|-|TRBV9
TGTGCCAGCAGCGTTCGTGGGGATGAGCAGTTCTTC
CASSVRGDEQFF
>-|TRBJ1-1|TRBD1|TRBV15
TGTGCCACCAGCAGCAGAACGGGACAGGGGGATGAAGCTTTCTTT
CATSSRTGQGDEAFF
>-|TRBJ1-3|-|TRBV19
TGTGCCAGTAGTATAGGCGGAACCGGAAACACCATATATTTT
CASSIGGTGNTIYF
>-|TRBJ1-2|-|TRBV28
TGTGCCAGCAGTCCCCCCGGGTCCCAATTCTATGGCTACACCTTC
CASSPPGSQFYGYTF
>-|TRBJ2-1|-|TRBV12-3/TRBV12-4
TGTGCCAGCAGTTTCGGGAGCTACAATGAGCAGTTCTTC
CASSFGSYNEQFF
>once|TRBJ2-5|-|TRBV7-8
TGTGCCAGCAGCTTAGGTGGCAGTCGAGAGACCCAGTACTTC
CASSLGGSRETQYF
>-|TRBJ1-1|-|TRBV20-1
TGCAGTGCTAGTTACTGGGCAGCTGGGGAAAACACTGAAGCTTTCTTT
CSASYWAAGENTEAFF
>-|TRBJ2-7|TRBD2|TRBV6-4
TGTGCCAGCAGTATTAGGGCCAAGCGGGGGCTCTACGAGCAGTACTTC
CASSIRAKRGLYEQYF
>-|TRBJ1-2|-|TRBV20-1
TGCAGTGCTAGTGGGACGGGGGTGAGGGGCTACACCTTC
CSASGTGVRGYTF
>-|TRBJ2-2|-|TRBV18
TGTGCCAGCCGGCGACCGGCCAGCGCGAACACCGGGGAGCTGTTTTTT
CASRRPASANTGELFF
>-|TRBJ2-1|-|TRBV28
TGTGCCAGCAGTTTAAGGCTAGATTACAATGAGCAGTTCTTC
CASSLRLDYNEQFF
>-|TRBJ1-4|-|TRBV19
TGTGCCAGTAGTGCCTTCTTGGGGGTCCTGAATGAAAAACTGTTTTTT
CASSAFLGVLNEKLFF
>-|TRBJ2-3|TRBD1|TRBV5-1
TGCGCCAGCAGTTACTCAGGGGGCTTAGATACGCAGTATTTT
CASSYSGGLDTQYF
>-|TRBJ2-7|-|TRBV4-1
TGCGCCAGCAGCCAAGATCGGTTTGGGCCAGGGGGGTCCTACGAGCAGTACTTC
CASSQDRFGPGGSYEQYF
>-|TRBJ1-1|-|TRBV30
TGTGCCTGGAGTGTTGAAGCTTATGGCACTGAAGCTTTCTTT
CAWSVEAYGTEAFF
>-|TRBJ1-6|-|TRBV5-6
TGTGCCAGCAGCCCGTCCCTCTCCTATAATTCACCCCTCCACTTT
CASSPSLSYNSPLHF
>-|TRBJ2-1|-|TRBV10-3
TGTGCCATCAGTGAGTCGGGGAGCGGAGTCGTCTCCTACAATGAGCAGTTCTTC
CAISESGSGVVSYNEQFF
>-|TRBJ2-1|TRBD2|TRBV7-2
TGTGCCAGCAGCCCGGCTAGCGGGGGGCCTTCCTACAATGAGCAGTTCTTC
CASSPASGGPSYNEQFF
>-|TRBJ1-3|-|TRBV9
TGTGCCAGCAGCGTAGCCTGGGGAAACACCATATATTTT
CASSVAWGNTIYF
>-|TRBJ2-3|TRBD2|TRBV2
TGTGCCAGCAGCCTACTAGCGCCCACCAGCACAGATACGCAGTATTTT
CASSLLAPTSTDTQYF
>-|TRBJ1-1|TRBD1|TRBV19
TGTGCCAGTTCGGGACAGCTGAACACTGAAGCTTTCTTT
CASSGQLNTEAFF
>-|TRBJ1-1|-|TRBV3-1/TRBV3-2
TGTGCCAGCAGAGGATGGACTGAAGCTTTCTTT
CASRGWTEAFF
>-|TRBJ2-1|TRBD1|TRBV28
TGTGCCAGCAGTCCCATACAGGGGGGCGACTCCTACAATGAGCAGTTCTTC
CASSPIQGGDSYNEQFF
>once|TRBJ2-1|TRBD2|TRBV29-1
TGCAGCGTTGCGTACCTAGCGGGAGGAACTGATGAGCAGTTCTTC
CSVAYLAGGTDEQFF
>-|TRBJ2-3|-|TRBV21-1
TGTGCCAGCAGCAAAGGGGGACTAGCGGGGGAGAGCACAGATACGCAGTATTTT
CASSKGGLAGESTDTQYF
>-|TRBJ1-4|-|TRBV19
TGTGCCACATACGACGGGACTGGAGATGAAAAACTGTTTTTT
CATYDGTGDEKLFF
>-|TRBJ2-3|TRBD2|TRBV7-6
TGTGCCAGCAGCATTACTAGCGGGGGAGGCACAGATACGCAGTATTTT
CASSITSGGGTDTQYF
>-|TRBJ2-7|TRBD2|TRBV7-8
TGTGCCAGCAGCCCCCCGATCAGACTAGCGGGAGGGTACGAGCAGTACTTC
CASSPPIRLAGGYEQYF
>-|TRBJ2-3|-|TRBV19
TGTGCCAGTAGTATGGATAGGGGTGGAGATACGCAGTATTTT
CASSMDRGGDTQYF
>-|TRBJ2-1|-|TRBV7-2
TGTGCCAGCAGCCCCCGGCCTTCCAATGAGCAGTTCTTC
CASSPRPSNEQFF
>-|TRBJ2-7|-|TRBV9
TGTGCCAGCAGCGGTGGGATCCGGCAACGCGAGCAGTACTTC
CASSGGIRQREQYF
>-|TRBJ1-2|-|TRBV19
TGTGCCAGTAGTATCAGGGAGAACTATGGCTACACCTTC
CASSIRENYGYTF